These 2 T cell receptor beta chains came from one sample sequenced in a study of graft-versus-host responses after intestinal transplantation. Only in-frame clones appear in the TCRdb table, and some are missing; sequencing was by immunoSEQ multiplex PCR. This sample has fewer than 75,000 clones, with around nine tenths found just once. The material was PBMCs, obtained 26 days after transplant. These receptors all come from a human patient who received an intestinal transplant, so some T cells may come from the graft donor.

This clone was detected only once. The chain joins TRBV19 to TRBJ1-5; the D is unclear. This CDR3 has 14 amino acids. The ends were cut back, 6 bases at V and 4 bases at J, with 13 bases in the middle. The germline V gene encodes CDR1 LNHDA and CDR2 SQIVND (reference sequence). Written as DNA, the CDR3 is TGTGCCAGTAGCGATCGGGGTTATAATCAGCCCCAGCATTTT. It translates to CASSDRGYNQPQHF.

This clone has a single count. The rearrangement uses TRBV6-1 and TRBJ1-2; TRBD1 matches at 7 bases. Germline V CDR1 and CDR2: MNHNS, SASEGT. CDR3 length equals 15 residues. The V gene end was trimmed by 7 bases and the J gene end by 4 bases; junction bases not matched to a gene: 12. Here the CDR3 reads CASTETTGYSYGYTF. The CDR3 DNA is TGTGCCAGCACGGAGACGACAGGGTATTCCTATGGCTACACCTTC.